The rows below give T cell receptor beta chains drawn from one sample of a study of technical replicates of blood from a handful of donors. Produced via immunoSEQ multiplex PCR; TCRdb's table is partial and in-frame only. Here the sample spans approximately 73,000 clones, around 92% being singletons. The specimen was T cells isolated from PBMCs. These TCRs come from a human donor in good health. CDR3s include the opening cysteine and the closing phenylalanine or tryptophan. Each record gives: V gene, J gene, D gene, clone size, CDR3 protein, CDR3 DNA. The D gene is left open where the match is weak. The listing skips clone size in some rows; elsewhere it reads once, few, many or a size class.

V gene: TRBV5-1; J gene: TRBJ2-6; D gene: .; clone size: .; CDR3 protein: CASSLGTAPSGANVLTF; CDR3 DNA: TGCGCCAGCAGCTTGGGGACAGCTCCCTCTGGGGCCAACGTCCTGACTTTC
V gene: TRBV7-2; J gene: TRBJ2-1; D gene: TRBD2; clone size: .; CDR3 protein: CASSPLAGRPLSEQFF; CDR3 DNA: TGTGCCAGCAGCCCACTAGCGGGCCGCCCCCTCAGTGAGCAGTTCTTC
V gene: TRBV7-4; J gene: TRBJ2-2; D gene: TRBD2; clone size: .; CDR3 protein: CASFFSGRGWELFF; CDR3 DNA: TGTGCCAGCTTCTTTAGCGGGAGAGGATGGGAGCTGTTTTTT
V gene: TRBV14; J gene: TRBJ2-7; D gene: .; clone size: .; CDR3 protein: CASSLAYEQYF; CDR3 DNA: TGTGCCAGCAGTCTCGCCTACGAGCAGTACTTC
V gene: TRBV6-6; J gene: TRBJ2-6; D gene: .; clone size: .; CDR3 protein: CASTQVSGANVLTF; CDR3 DNA: TGTGCCAGCACCCAGGTATCTGGGGCCAACGTCCTGACTTTC
V gene: TRBV6-6; J gene: TRBJ2-3; D gene: .; clone size: .; CDR3 protein: CASSYRGSTDTQYF; CDR3 DNA: TGTGCCAGCAGTTACCGCGGAAGCACAGATACGCAGTATTTT
V gene: TRBV25-1; J gene: TRBJ1-4; D gene: TRBD1; clone size: once; CDR3 protein: CASSAPTGYGEKLFF; CDR3 DNA: TGTGCCAGCAGTGCCCCGACAGGGTACGGTGAAAAACTGTTTTTT
V gene: TRBV7-2; J gene: TRBJ2-7; D gene: TRBD2; clone size: .; CDR3 protein: CASSILIAGGYEQYF; CDR3 DNA: TGTGCCAGCAGCATCCTTATAGCGGGAGGGTACGAGCAGTACTTC
V gene: TRBV20-1; J gene: TRBJ2-3; D gene: .; clone size: .; CDR3 protein: CSQSRTDTQYF; CDR3 DNA: TGCAGCCAGTCGCGCACAGATACGCAGTATTTT
V gene: TRBV7-9; J gene: TRBJ2-7; D gene: .; clone size: .; CDR3 protein: CASSLTTGYEQYF; CDR3 DNA: TGTGCCAGCAGCCTAACGACAGGCTACGAGCAGTACTTC
V gene: TRBV29-1; J gene: TRBJ2-2; D gene: TRBD2; clone size: .; CDR3 protein: CSALAGGNGELFF; CDR3 DNA: TGCAGCGCACTAGCGGGAGGGAACGGGGAGCTGTTTTTT
V gene: TRBV6-5; J gene: TRBJ2-7; D gene: TRBD1; clone size: .; CDR3 protein: CASSYSGTGGYEQYF; CDR3 DNA: TGTGCCAGCAGTTACTCCGGGACAGGGGGCTACGAGCAGTACTTC
V gene: TRBV27; J gene: TRBJ2-7; D gene: TRBD1; clone size: .; CDR3 protein: CASSLSGDRGYEQYF; CDR3 DNA: TGTGCCAGCAGTTTATCCGGGGACAGGGGCTACGAGCAGTACTTC
V gene: TRBV28; J gene: TRBJ2-4; D gene: TRBD2; clone size: .; CDR3 protein: CASSLSGLAGGPKNIQYF; CDR3 DNA: TGTGCCAGCAGTTTATCGGGACTAGCGGGAGGGCCCAAAAACATTCAGTACTTC
V gene: TRBV6-5; J gene: TRBJ2-7; D gene: .; clone size: once; CDR3 protein: CASSTGDSTYEQYF; CDR3 DNA: TGTGCCAGCAGTACTGGAGACTCTACCTACGAGCAGTACTTC
V gene: TRBV28; J gene: TRBJ2-7; D gene: .; clone size: .; CDR3 protein: CASSLPRTLIYEQYF; CDR3 DNA: TGTGCCAGCAGTTTACCTCGGACACTAATCTACGAGCAGTACTTC
V gene: TRBV27; J gene: TRBJ2-1; D gene: TRBD2; clone size: .; CDR3 protein: CASKNGAGDYNEQFF; CDR3 DNA: TGTGCCAGTAAAAACGGGGCGGGAGACTACAATGAGCAGTTCTTC
V gene: TRBV7-2; J gene: TRBJ2-1; D gene: TRBD1; clone size: .; CDR3 protein: CASSLAAGQGVSLYNEQFF; CDR3 DNA: TGTGCCAGCAGCTTAGCAGCGGGACAGGGGGTTTCTCTTTACAATGAGCAGTTCTTC
V gene: TRBV5-4; J gene: TRBJ2-1; D gene: TRBD2; clone size: .; CDR3 protein: CASKMGTAGVLGEQFF; CDR3 DNA: TGTGCCAGCAAGATGGGGACGGCGGGAGTCCTTGGTGAGCAGTTCTTC
V gene: TRBV28; J gene: TRBJ2-3; D gene: .; clone size: .; CDR3 protein: CASSLVGDGLFSTDTQYF; CDR3 DNA: TGTGCCAGCAGCCTGGTGGGGGATGGACTATTCAGTACAGATACGCAGTATTTT
V gene: TRBV27; J gene: TRBJ2-2; D gene: TRBD1; clone size: .; CDR3 protein: CASSLRQGYAKNTGELFF; CDR3 DNA: TGTGCCAGCAGTCTTAGACAGGGATACGCTAAGAACACCGGGGAGCTGTTTTTT
V gene: TRBV30; J gene: TRBJ2-1; D gene: .; clone size: .; CDR3 protein: CAWLGGYYNEQFF; CDR3 DNA: TGTGCCTGGCTGGGCGGGTACTACAATGAGCAGTTCTTC
V gene: TRBV19; J gene: TRBJ1-2; D gene: .; clone size: .; CDR3 protein: CASSIDLGRGSYGYTF; CDR3 DNA: TGTGCCAGTAGTATAGATCTTGGCAGGGGATCCTATGGCTACACCTTC
V gene: TRBV7-9; J gene: TRBJ2-7; D gene: .; clone size: once; CDR3 protein: CASTGFPYEQYF; CDR3 DNA: TGTGCCAGCACGGGATTCCCCTACGAGCAGTACTTC
V gene: TRBV2; J gene: TRBJ2-7; D gene: TRBD2; clone size: .; CDR3 protein: CASRVSTSATYEQYF; CDR3 DNA: TGTGCCAGCAGAGTTTCAACTAGCGCCACTTACGAGCAGTACTTC
V gene: TRBV7-2; J gene: TRBJ2-3; D gene: TRBD2; clone size: .; CDR3 protein: CASSLGGTSGRVSTDTQYF; CDR3 DNA: TGTGCCAGCAGCTTAGGGGGGACTAGCGGGAGAGTGAGCACAGATACGCAGTATTTT
V gene: TRBV6-5; J gene: TRBJ2-7; D gene: TRBD2; clone size: .; CDR3 protein: CASSYAGTTYEQYF; CDR3 DNA: TGTGCCAGCAGTTACGCCGGGACTACCTACGAGCAGTACTTC
V gene: TRBV5-4; J gene: TRBJ1-1; D gene: TRBD1; clone size: .; CDR3 protein: CASSFRGTEAFF; CDR3 DNA: TGTGCCAGCAGCTTCAGGGGGACTGAAGCTTTCTTT
V gene: TRBV6-1; J gene: TRBJ2-7; D gene: .; clone size: .; CDR3 protein: CASSNRVNYEQYF; CDR3 DNA: TGTGCCAGCAGTAACAGGGTTAACTACGAGCAGTACTTC
V gene: TRBV6-1; J gene: TRBJ1-2; D gene: TRBD1; clone size: .; CDR3 protein: CASSEVDNRGGYTF; CDR3 DNA: TGTGCCAGCAGTGAAGTAGATAACAGGGGCGGCTACACCTTC
V gene: TRBV5-6; J gene: TRBJ1-2; D gene: TRBD1; clone size: .; CDR3 protein: CASSSRGLGYGYTF; CDR3 DNA: TGTGCCAGCAGCTCCAGGGGGCTAGGCTATGGCTACACCTTC
V gene: TRBV7-3; J gene: TRBJ2-7; D gene: .; clone size: .; CDR3 protein: CASDPWGGADEQYF; CDR3 DNA: TGTGCCAGCGATCCGTGGGGCGGGGCCGACGAGCAGTACTTC
V gene: TRBV30; J gene: TRBJ2-3; D gene: TRBD2; clone size: .; CDR3 protein: CAWRTGLAGADTQYF; CDR3 DNA: TGTGCCTGGCGCACTGGGCTAGCGGGAGCAGATACGCAGTATTTT
V gene: TRBV6-5; J gene: TRBJ2-2; D gene: .; clone size: .; CDR3 protein: CASSSGSGELFF; CDR3 DNA: TGTGCCAGCAGCTCAGGGTCCGGGGAGCTGTTTTTT
V gene: TRBV29-1; J gene: TRBJ2-3; D gene: TRBD1; clone size: .; CDR3 protein: CSVEDRSGGFILDTQYF; CDR3 DNA: TGCAGCGTTGAAGATAGGTCAGGGGGTTTTATCTTAGATACGCAGTATTTT
V gene: TRBV5-1; J gene: TRBJ1-3; D gene: .; clone size: once; CDR3 protein: CASSLGGQLSGNTIYF; CDR3 DNA: TGCGCCAGCAGCTTAGGTGGACAGCTCTCTGGAAACACCATATATTTT
V gene: TRBV6-5; J gene: TRBJ2-7; D gene: .; clone size: .; CDR3 protein: CASSYAGTSEQYF; CDR3 DNA: TGTGCCAGCAGTTACGCAGGGACTTCGGAGCAGTACTTC
V gene: TRBV2; J gene: TRBJ2-7; D gene: .; clone size: .; CDR3 protein: CASGFGRSGLEQYF; CDR3 DNA: TGTGCCAGCGGTTTCGGGCGGAGCGGACTCGAGCAGTACTTC